This TCR beta chain is from a study of shared clonotypes between healthy human individuals. On this clone: The same CDR3 arises from other DNA sequences in this sample as well.

With 4 bases removed from V and 3 bases from J, the gap between germline ends came to 10 bases. CDR3 length: 13 residues. Per the germline V gene, CDR1 is MNHEY and CDR2 is SMNVEV (reference sequence). The naive CD8 subset, CD45RO-negative cells positively selected for CCR7, excluded terminally differentiated effector memory CD45RA+ cells. Here immunoSEQ multiplex PCR was the method, and the copy in TCRdb shows in-frame clones only, minus some. The table has 1.5 million to 2.5 million clones, about 95% seen once. Material: naive CD8+ T cells sorted from blood. V usage is TRBV27 and J usage is TRBJ2-7; a weak D match, TRBD1 (6 bases). The clonotype was recovered from a man aged 18 to 30 in good health. The CDR3 spells CASSYREGYEQYF. Here the CDR3 DNA reads TGTGCCAGCAGTTACAGGGAAGGCTACGAGCAGTACTTC.